This entry lists 27 T cell receptor beta chains sequenced from one sample in a study of OX40 agonist ivuxolimab in advanced cancers. Clones were sequenced by immunoSEQ multiplex PCR, and TCRdb holds only the in-frame ones, with some missing. The sample contains roughly 100,000 clones, 85% to 90% of which appear only once. The input for sequencing was CD4+ or CD8+ T cells sorted from blood, taken in a trial of the OX40 agonist ivuxolimab. These receptors came from an adult with an advanced solid tumor such as melanoma, head and neck, liver or kidney cancer.

The chain joins TRBV27 to TRBJ2-4, with D perhaps matching TRBD1 or TRBD2 (5 bases each). CDR1 and CDR2 (germline): MNHEY, SMNVEV (reference sequence). The ends were cut back, 2 bases at V and 0 bases at J, with 11 bases in the middle. CDR3 length equals 16 residues. The chain's CDR3 is CASSLEGPLAKNIQYF. In DNA, the CDR3 is TGTGCCAGCAGTTTAGAGGGGCCACTAGCCAAAAACATTCAGTACTTC.

This chain joins TRBV2 and TRBJ2-4; unclear D gene. This CDR3 has 11 residues. The V gene lost 5 bases and the J gene lost 7 bases, with 6 bases spanning the gap. The germline gives CDR1 SNHLY, CDR2 FYNNEI. In DNA form, the CDR3 reads TGTGCCAGCAGTAGTTATAACATTCAGTACTTC. Its protein is CASSSYNIQYF.

This chain uses TRBV5-6 with TRBJ1-4; 8 bases match TRBD1. Germline CDR1 and CDR2: SGHDT and YYEEEE. CDR3 length: 15 amino acids. With V trimmed by 3 bases and J by 3 bases, 4 bases remained unmatched. The CDR3 region is CASSSPGQANEKLFF. The DNA of the CDR3 is TGTGCCAGCAGCTCGCCGGGACAGGCTAATGAAAAACTGTTTTTT.

This rearrangement joins TRBV2 to TRBJ1-2; D uncertain. Germline V gives CDR1 SNHLY, CDR2 FYNNEI. V was cut by 8 bases and J by 1 base, with 5 bases left in between. The CDR3 contains 11 residues. In DNA, the CDR3 is TGTGCCAGCGGGGTTAACTATGGCTACACCTTC. Translated, it gives CASGVNYGYTF.

The chain joins TRBV19 to TRBJ2-5; 7 bases are shared with TRBD2. Germline V gene lookup returns CDR1 LNHDA and CDR2 SQIVND (reference sequence). This CDR3 is 12 amino acids long. After removal of 11 bases from V and 5 bases from J, the junction contained 8 bases not matched to a gene. The CDR3, as DNA: TGTGCCTCGAAAAGGGAGGGGGAGACCCAGTACTTC. Encoded protein: CASKREGETQYF.

The gene calls are TRBV4-3 and TRBJ2-1; weak D call: TRBD1 (5 bases). The germline gives CDR1 LGHNA, CDR2 YSLEER. CDR3 length equals 15 residues. Trimming cost V 0 bases and J 4 bases, with 10 bases left between them. In DNA, the CDR3 is TGCGCCAGCAGCCAAGAGGTGACAGTATACAATGAGCAGTTCTTC. Translated: CASSQEVTVYNEQFF.

This chain links TRBV7-9 with TRBJ2-2, with D uncertain. Per the germline V gene, CDR1 is SEHNR and CDR2 is FQNEAQ (reference sequence). V lost 7 bases and J lost 2, with 17 bases in between. The CDR3 totals 16 residues. The DNA for the CDR3 is TGTGCCAGCATCTCCTTGCAAAACCTTAACACCGGGGAGCTGTTTTTT. Amino acids: CASISLQNLNTGELFF.

This clone was recorded once. The rearrangement joins TRBV6-5 to TRBJ2-2, with TRBD1 matching 8 bases. Germline trimming cut 6 bases from V and 4 bases from J; bases unmatched to any gene: 4. The CDR3 has 14 residues. Germline-derived CDR1 and CDR2 are MNHEY and SVGAGI. The CDR3 here is CASRQGAGTGELFF. CDR3 coding DNA: TGTGCCAGCAGGCAGGGGGCGGGCACCGGGGAGCTGTTTTTT.

This clone is a singleton in its sample. The chain employs TRBV7-8 and TRBJ1-6; 7 nucleotides agree with TRBD1. From germline, CDR1 is SGHVS and CDR2 FQNEAQ. With 0 bases clipped from V and 7 bases from J, the junction kept 3 bases outside the gene matches. The CDR3 length is 15 residues. The CDR3 nucleotides are TGTGCCAGCAGCTTAGCGACAGGGAACAATTCACCCCTCCACTTT. Translation: CASSLATGNNSPLHF.

The V call is TRBV6-1, the J call TRBJ1-1, with a tentative D call TRBD1 (5 bases). Germline V gene data show CDR1 as MNHNS and CDR2 as SASEGT. The CDR3 length is 14 residues. Trimming removed 3 bases at V and 2 bases at J, with 10 bases between. For the CDR3, the DNA is TGTGCCAGCAGTGATCTTCAGGGAAACACTGAAGCTTTCTTT. It translates to CASSDLQGNTEAFF.

This sequence joins TRBV7-2 and TRBJ1-4, with 7 bases aligning to TRBD1. Trimming cost V 1 base and J 5 bases; bases outside gene matches: 7. This CDR3 has 16 residues. The germline V gene has CDR1 SGHTA and CDR2 FQGNSA. DNA of the CDR3: TGTGCCAGCAGCTTAGGATGGTCACAGGGGAATGAAAAACTGTTTTTT. Residues: CASSLGWSQGNEKLFF.

This clone has only a few counts. The chain employs TRBV5-1 and TRBJ1-5; D is perhaps TRBD1 (5 bases). Germline values: CDR1 SGHRS, CDR2 YFSETQ. V gave up 0 bases and J gave up 6 bases, with 10 bases separating them. The CDR3 is 14 amino acids. CDR3: CASSLEGTSQPQHF. The CDR3 bases are TGCGCCAGCAGCTTGGAGGGGACCAGTCAGCCCCAGCATTTT. The entire variable domain, with the rest obtained from reference TRBV5-1 and TRBJ1-5, is as follows: KAGVTQTPRYLIKTRGQQVTLSCSPISGHRSVSWYQQTPGQGLQFLFEYFSETQRNKGNFPGRFSGRQFSNSRSEMNVSTLELGDSALYLCASSLEGTSQPQHFGDGTRLSIL.

The chain carries TRBV2 and TRBJ2-2; TRBD1 matches at 7 bases. V trimming: 8 bases; J trimming: 0 bases; junction bases outside the gene matches: 9. The CDR3 is 16 residues long. Germline V gene lookup returns CDR1 SNHLY and CDR2 FYNNEI. CDR3 coding DNA: TGTGCCAGCGGTCTTACCGGGACAGCGAACACCGGGGAGCTGTTTTTT. Residues: CASGLTGTANTGELFF. The full variable domain, completed using reference TRBV2 and TRBJ2-2, is EPEVTQTPSHQVTQMGQEVILRCVPISNHLYFYWYRQILGQKVEFLVSFYNNEISEKSEIFDDQFSVERPDGSNFTLKIRSTKLEDSAMYFCASGLTGTANTGELFFGEGSRLTVL.

This chain uses TRBV6-5 with TRBJ1-4; 10 nucleotides line up with TRBD1. Unmatched junction bases numbered 5, after V lost 6 bases and J lost 10 bases. The germline CDR1 and CDR2 sequences are MNHEY and SVGAGI. The CDR3 consists of 13 residues. CDR3 residues: CASRDRGRRKLFF. The CDR3 DNA sequence: TGTGCCAGCAGGGACAGGGGGAGGAGAAAACTGTTTTTT.

This chain uses TRBV7-2 with TRBJ1-1; D gene ambiguous. Germline V gives CDR1 SGHTA, CDR2 FQGNSA. V dropped 2 bases and J dropped 0 bases, with 10 bases sitting between them. This CDR3 contains 15 residues. The chain's CDR3 is CASSLSGTLNTEAFF. The CDR3 DNA follows: TGTGCCAGCAGCTTAAGCGGCACCTTGAACACTGAAGCTTTCTTT.

This chain connects TRBV30 to TRBJ1-4; 9 bases agree with TRBD1. With V trimmed by 5 bases and J by 7 bases, 5 bases remained unmatched. The germline CDR1 and CDR2 sequences are GTSNPN and SVGIG (reference sequence). The length of the CDR3 is 13 residues. The CDR3 nucleotides are TGTGCCTGGGCCACAGGGGGCCCTGAAAAACTGTTTTTT. Protein sequence: CAWATGGPEKLFF.

A single count supports this clone. The CDR3 here is CASSNSGGQLGTGDHLNTEAFF. DNA for the CDR3: TGTGCCAGCAGCAACTCAGGCGGACAACTCGGGACAGGGGACCATTTGAACACTGAAGCTTTCTTT. This sequence joins TRBV21-1 and TRBJ1-1; the table's D call, TRBD1, has no DNA check behind it. TRBV21-1 is described as a pseudogene. The CDR3 is 22 amino acids.

As for this clone: This CDR3 is also generated by other DNA sequences in the sample. The rearrangement links TRBV5-4 to TRBJ2-3, with 14 positions matching TRBD2. V trimming: 1 base; J trimming: 6 bases; junction bases outside the gene matches: 4. The V gene's germline CDR1 is SGHNT and CDR2 YYREEE (reference sequence). The length of the CDR3 is 16 residues. CDR3 sequence reads: CASSLRLAGGPDTQYF. The CDR3 DNA is TGTGCCAGCAGCTTGAGACTAGCGGGGGGGCCTGATACGCAGTATTTT.

This chain uses TRBV28 with TRBJ1-1, with D perhaps TRBD1 (6 bases). Germline CDR1 MDHEN, CDR2 SYDVKM. V lost 4 bases, J lost 1 base, and 13 bases lay in between. The CDR3 sequence is 15 residues long. CDR3 in DNA: TGTGCCAGCAGTTCTATGACAGGTCAGAACACTGAAGCTTTCTTT. It codes for CASSSMTGQNTEAFF. The entire variable domain, with the rest obtained from reference TRBV28 and TRBJ1-1, is as follows: DVKVTQSSRYLVKRTGEKVFLECVQDMDHENMFWYRQDPGLGLRLIYFSYDVKMKEKGDIPEGYSVSREKKERFSLILESASTNQTSMYLCASSSMTGQNTEAFFGQGTRLTVV.

This rearrangement joins TRBV18 to TRBJ1-5, with TRBD1 matching over 8 bases. The ends lost 3 bases at V and 6 bases at J; junction bases unmatched: 1. The CDR3 covers 13 residues. Germline V gene data show CDR1 as KGHSH and CDR2 as LQKENI. The CDR3 spells CASSPGQGQPQHF. In DNA form, the CDR3 reads TGTGCCAGCTCACCCGGACAGGGTCAGCCCCAGCATTTT.

This rearrangement joins TRBV5-6 to TRBJ1-5; 7 bases fit TRBD1. Germline CDR1 and CDR2: SGHDT and YYEEEE. Losses at the gene ends were 4 bases for V and 2 bases for J; bases not matched to a gene: 9. There are 16 residues in the CDR3. The CDR3 DNA follows: TGTGCCAGCAGCCGTTATCGACAGGGTGGCAATCAGCCCCAGCATTTT. This encodes CASSRYRQGGNQPQHF.

For the CDR3, the DNA is TGTGCCAGCAGTTATGCAGGGTTACGCTCTGAAGCTTTCTTT. As protein: CASSYAGLRSEAFF. The V call is TRBV6-5, the J call TRBJ1-1; TRBD1 might be the D (5 bases). Trimming pared 3 bases from V and 6 bases from J, leaving 14 bases between. The CDR3 covers 14 residues. Per the germline V gene, CDR1 is MNHEY and CDR2 is SVGAGI.

J is TRBJ2-7 and V is TRBV9; 7 nucleotides match TRBD2. The CDR3 spans 14 residues. The V gene's germline CDR1 is SGDLS and CDR2 YYNGEE. After removal of 4 bases from V and 2 bases from J, the junction contained 6 bases not matched to a gene. The CDR3 protein is CASSKSGEAYEQYF. The CDR3 DNA is TGTGCCAGCAGCAAAAGCGGGGAGGCCTACGAGCAGTACTTC.

This clone was observed a single time. The chain carries TRBV5-1 and TRBJ1-2; D is unresolved. Germline lookup yields CDR1 SGHRS and CDR2 YFSETQ. V dropped 0 bases and J dropped 6 bases, with 15 bases sitting between them. The CDR3 spans 15 residues. This CDR3 reads CASSLARGADDGYTF. For the CDR3, the DNA is TGCGCCAGCAGCTTGGCCCGGGGTGCCGACGATGGCTACACCTTC.

The chain employs TRBV6-5 and TRBJ1-1, with D possibly TRBD1 on 6 matching bases. The germline V gene has CDR1 MNHEY and CDR2 SVGAGI. The V end lost 4 bases, the J end lost 6 bases, and 9 bases lay between the germline ends. This CDR3 spans 12 amino acids. DNA of the CDR3: TGTGCCAGCAGTTTTCGACAGGCTGAAGCTTTCTTT. Translating gives CASSFRQAEAFF.

The chain couples TRBV19 to TRBJ2-1; D is possibly TRBD1 or TRBD2 (5 bases each). V lost 5 bases and J lost 14, with 16 bases in between. The CDR3 has 12 residues. Germline V lookup: CDR1 LNHDA, CDR2 SQIVND (reference sequence). The CDR3 sequence: CASSARGALEFF. The CDR3 nucleotides are TGTGCCAGTAGTGCCCGAGGGGCTTTGGAGTTCTTC. The complete variable domain, with remaining parts taken from reference TRBV19 and TRBJ2-1, reads DGGITQSPKYLFRKEGQNVTLSCEQNLNHDAMYWYRQDPGQGLRLIYYSQIVNDFQKGDIAEGYSVSREKKESFPLTVTSAQKNPTAFYLCASSARGALEFFGPGTRLTVL.

The chain has TRBV29-1 and TRBJ2-7; 10 bases match TRBD1. The V segment lost 6 bases and the J segment 3 bases; nucleotides outside the gene matches: 2. The CDR3 consists of 12 residues. Looked up from germline, CDR1 is SQVTM and CDR2 is ANQGSEA. The CDR3 sequence: CSVDRGNYEQYF. The DNA for the CDR3 is TGCAGCGTGGACAGGGGGAACTACGAGCAGTACTTC.